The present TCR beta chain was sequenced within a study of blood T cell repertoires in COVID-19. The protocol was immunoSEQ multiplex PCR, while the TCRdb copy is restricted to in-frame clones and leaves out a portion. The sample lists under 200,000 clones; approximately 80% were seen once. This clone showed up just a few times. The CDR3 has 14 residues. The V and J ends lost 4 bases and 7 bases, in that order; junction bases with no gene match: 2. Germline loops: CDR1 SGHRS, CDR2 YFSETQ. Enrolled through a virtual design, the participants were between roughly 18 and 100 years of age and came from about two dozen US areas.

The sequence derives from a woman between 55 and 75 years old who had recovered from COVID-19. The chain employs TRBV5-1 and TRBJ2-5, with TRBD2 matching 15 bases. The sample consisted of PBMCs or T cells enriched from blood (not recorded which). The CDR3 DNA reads TGCGCCAGCAGCCCGGGACTAGCGGGGGGGACCCAGTACTTC. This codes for CASSPGLAGGTQYF.